What follows describes a single T cell receptor beta chain. Its target is not known. Germline-derived CDR1 and CDR2 are LGHNA and YNFKEQ. The CDR3 sequence is 14 residues long. V lost 1 base and J lost 3, with 8 bases in between. Treatment: 19 received Ad26.COV2.S at low or high dose, single or two shots; about 5 received placebo; per-sample allocation not given. Repertoires come from day 63 after the first vaccine or placebo injection. This specimen comes from a study of Ad26.COV2.S vaccination and SARS-CoV-2 variants. The overall study: The donor was enrolled in the Ad26.COV2.S arm of the COV1001 trial. Intramuscular Ad26.COV2.S doses were given once or twice, 56 days apart. The study's findings and limits: Overall T cell responses may have been underestimated by the analyses of TCR breadth and depth.

Profiled with immunoSEQ multiplex PCR; TCRdb holds only in-frame clones, not every one. Seen here are approximately 360,000 clones, about 83% observed once, and the top ten hold roughly 7.4%. The sample in question was peripheral blood, obtained in a trial of Ad26.COV2.S vaccine versus placebo. This clonotype was sampled from a person between 18 and 60 years old who received the Ad26.COV2.S COVID-19 vaccine or a placebo. This chain connects TRBV4-2 to TRBJ2-3, with D possibly matching TRBD2 (5 bases). CDR3 sequence reads: CASSQASRTDTQYF. CDR3 coding DNA: TGTGCCAGCAGCCAAGCTAGCCGAACAGATACGCAGTATTTT.